This T cell receptor beta chain was sequenced in a study of blood T cell repertoires in COVID-19. The overall study: The United States, Italy and Spain supplied acute and convalescent COVID-19 samples. Sample material is recorded as cDNA or gDNA derived from T cells, B-cell-depleted T cells, or PBMCs.

With 3 bases clipped from V and 4 bases from J, the junction kept 1 base outside the gene matches. Per the germline V gene, CDR1 is MDHEN and CDR2 is SYDVKM. This CDR3 spans 14 amino acids. As processed by the authors: From reference gene primer amplification, estimates of nucleated cell counts were derived. Using immunoSEQ multiplex PCR, the repertoire was profiled, and TCRdb retains in-frame clones only, with some absent. V, J and clone size reflect that table, while D and trimming were determined from the DNA. The sample gives some 25,000 clones, 81% of which show up once; about 53% is in the top ten.

The sequenced sample was peripheral blood. The source of this sequence is a man over 45 with active or convalescent COVID-19. The V call is TRBV28, the J call TRBJ2-7, with 12 bases matching TRBD2. CDR3 protein: CASSLTSGRYEQYF. DNA for the CDR3: TGTGCCAGCAGTTTGACTAGCGGGAGATACGAGCAGTACTTC.